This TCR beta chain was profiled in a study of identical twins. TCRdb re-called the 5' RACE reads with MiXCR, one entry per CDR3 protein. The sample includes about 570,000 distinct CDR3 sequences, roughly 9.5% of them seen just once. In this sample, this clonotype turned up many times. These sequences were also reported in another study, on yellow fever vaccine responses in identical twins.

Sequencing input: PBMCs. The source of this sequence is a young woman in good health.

CDR3 region: CSVEERYNEQFF. The CDR3 DNA follows: TGCAGCGTTGAAGAGAGGTACAATGAGCAGTTCTTC. The chain recombines TRBV29-1 with TRBJ2-1, with D unclear. This CDR3 contains 12 residues. Trimming pared 0 bases from V and 4 bases from J, leaving 4 bases between. CDR1 is SQVTM and CDR2 is ANQGSEA in the germline V gene.